This TCR beta chain is drawn from a study of T cell responses to AZD1222 COVID-19 vaccine. Study-level points and caveats: The donors showed a predominance of white British ancestry and of females, with possible underestimation of clonal diversity. Targets within unmutated variant regions were reportedly found for nearly half of spike-specific TCRs.

In regard to this clone: The antigen is not known.

The method was immunoSEQ multiplex PCR; TCRdb's version includes in-frame clones alone and lacks a portion of them. The sample gives some 130,000 clones, over 90% of which show up once; under 6.5% is in the top ten. This clonotype was sampled from an adult in good health. The material was peripheral blood, obtained on day 0 of AZD1222 vaccination.

CDR3 loop: CASWGNTGELFF. As DNA, the CDR3 is TGCGCCAGCTGGGGAAACACCGGGGAGCTGTTTTTT. J is TRBJ2-2 and V is TRBV10-1; D not certain. V was shortened by 8 bases and J by 2 bases, with 6 bases between the two germline ends. The CDR3 covers 12 residues. The germline CDR1 and CDR2 sequences are WNHNN and SYGVQD (reference sequence).